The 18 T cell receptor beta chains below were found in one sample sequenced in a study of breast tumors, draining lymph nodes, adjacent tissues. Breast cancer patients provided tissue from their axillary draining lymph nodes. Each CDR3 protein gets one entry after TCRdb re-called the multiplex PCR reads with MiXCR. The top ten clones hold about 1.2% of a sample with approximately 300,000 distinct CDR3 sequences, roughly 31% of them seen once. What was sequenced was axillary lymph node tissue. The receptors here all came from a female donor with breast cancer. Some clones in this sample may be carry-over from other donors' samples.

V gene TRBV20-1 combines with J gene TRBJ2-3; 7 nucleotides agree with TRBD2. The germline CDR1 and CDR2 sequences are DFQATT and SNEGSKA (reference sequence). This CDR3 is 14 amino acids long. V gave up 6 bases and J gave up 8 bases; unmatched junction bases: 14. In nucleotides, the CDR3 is TGCAGTGCAAGTACTGGCGGGAGTGGAGCTACGCAGTATTTT. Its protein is CSASTGGSGATQYF.

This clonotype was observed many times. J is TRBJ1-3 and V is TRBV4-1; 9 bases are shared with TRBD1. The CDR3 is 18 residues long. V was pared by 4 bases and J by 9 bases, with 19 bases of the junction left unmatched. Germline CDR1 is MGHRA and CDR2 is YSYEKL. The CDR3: CASSPEQIGTGPWGTIYF. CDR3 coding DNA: TGCGCCAGCAGCCCAGAGCAGATCGGGACAGGGCCCTGGGGCACCATATATTTT.

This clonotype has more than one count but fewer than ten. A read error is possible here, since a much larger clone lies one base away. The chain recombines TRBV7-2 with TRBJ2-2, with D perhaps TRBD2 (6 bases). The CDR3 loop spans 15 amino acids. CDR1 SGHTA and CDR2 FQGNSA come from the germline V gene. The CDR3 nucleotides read TGTGCCAGCAGCTTCGGAGGGTCTCACACCGGGGAGCTGCTTTTT. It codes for CASSFGGSHTGELLF. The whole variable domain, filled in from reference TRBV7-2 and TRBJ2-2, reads GAGVSQSPSNKVTEKGKDVELRCDPISGHTALYWYRQSLGQGLEFLIYFQGNSAPDKSGLPSDRFSAERTGGSVSTLTIQRTQQEDSAVYLCASSFGGSHTGELLFGEGSRLTVL.

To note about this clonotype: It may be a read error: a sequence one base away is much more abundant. CDR3 residues: CASSSAGTDYEQYF. The CDR3, as DNA: TGTGCCAGCAGCTCCGCCGGGACTGACTACGAGCAGTACTTC. This chain joins TRBV11-3 and TRBJ2-7; maybe TRBD2 (6 bases). Germline assignment: CDR1 SGHNT and CDR2 YENEEA. The CDR3 sequence is 14 residues long. The V gene lost 4 bases and the J gene lost 3 bases, with 13 bases spanning the gap.

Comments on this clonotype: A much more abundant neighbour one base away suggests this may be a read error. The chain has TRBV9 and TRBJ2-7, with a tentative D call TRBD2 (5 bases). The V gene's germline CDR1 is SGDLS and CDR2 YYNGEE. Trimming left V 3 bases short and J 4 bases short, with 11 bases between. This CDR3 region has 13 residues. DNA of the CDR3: TGTGCCAGCAGCGCCCGGGGTGGGTACGAGCAGTACTTC. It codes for CASSARGGYEQYF.

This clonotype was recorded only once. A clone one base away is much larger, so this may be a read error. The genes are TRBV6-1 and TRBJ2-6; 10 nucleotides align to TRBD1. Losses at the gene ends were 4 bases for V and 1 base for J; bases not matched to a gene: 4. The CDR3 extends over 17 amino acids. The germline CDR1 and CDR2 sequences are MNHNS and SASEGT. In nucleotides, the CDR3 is TGTGCCAGCAGTGGTCCGGGACAGGGGTCTGGGGCCAACGTCCTGACTTTC. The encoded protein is CASSGPGQGSGANVLTF.

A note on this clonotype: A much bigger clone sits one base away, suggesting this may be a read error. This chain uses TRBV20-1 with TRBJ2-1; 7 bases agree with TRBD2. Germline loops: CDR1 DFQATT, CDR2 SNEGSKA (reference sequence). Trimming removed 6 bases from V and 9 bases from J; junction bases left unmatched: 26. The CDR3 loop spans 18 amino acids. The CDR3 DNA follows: TGCAGTGCGGCTCCGGCCCGGCTAGCGGCAGTACGGCGTGGTGAGCAGTTCTTC. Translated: CSAAPARLAAVRRGEQFF.

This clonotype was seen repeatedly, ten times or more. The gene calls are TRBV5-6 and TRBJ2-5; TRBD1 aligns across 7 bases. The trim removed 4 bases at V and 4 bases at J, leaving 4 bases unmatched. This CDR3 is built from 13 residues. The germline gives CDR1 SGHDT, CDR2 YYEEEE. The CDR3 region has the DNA TGTGCCAGCAGCCGGGACAGCTCAGAGACCCAGTACTTC. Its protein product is CASSRDSSETQYF.

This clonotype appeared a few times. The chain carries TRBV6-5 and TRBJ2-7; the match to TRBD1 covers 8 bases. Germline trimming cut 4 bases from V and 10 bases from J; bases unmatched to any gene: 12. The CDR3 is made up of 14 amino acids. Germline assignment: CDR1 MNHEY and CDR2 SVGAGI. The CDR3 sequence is CASSSETGVDFQYF. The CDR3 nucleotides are TGTGCCAGCAGTTCAGAGACAGGGGTCGATTTTCAGTACTTC.

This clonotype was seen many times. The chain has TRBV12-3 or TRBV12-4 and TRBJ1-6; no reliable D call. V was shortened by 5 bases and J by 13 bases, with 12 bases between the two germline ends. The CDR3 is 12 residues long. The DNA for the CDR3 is TGTGCCAGCAGTCAAGATTTTTCGCCCCTCCACTTT. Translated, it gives CASSQDFSPLHF.

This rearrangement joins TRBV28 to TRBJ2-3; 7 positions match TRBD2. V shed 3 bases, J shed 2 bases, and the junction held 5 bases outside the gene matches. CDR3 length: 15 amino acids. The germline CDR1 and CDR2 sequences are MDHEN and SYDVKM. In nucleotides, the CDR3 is TGTGCCAGCAGTTTTACGGGAGGACACACAGATACGCAGTATTTT. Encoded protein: CASSFTGGHTDTQYF.

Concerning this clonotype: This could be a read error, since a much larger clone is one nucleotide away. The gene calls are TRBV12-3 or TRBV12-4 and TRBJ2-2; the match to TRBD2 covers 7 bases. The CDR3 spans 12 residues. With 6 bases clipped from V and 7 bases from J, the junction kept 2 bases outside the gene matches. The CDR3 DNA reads TGTGCCAGCAGGGGAGGGGACGGGGAGCTGTTTTTT. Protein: CASRGGDGELFF.

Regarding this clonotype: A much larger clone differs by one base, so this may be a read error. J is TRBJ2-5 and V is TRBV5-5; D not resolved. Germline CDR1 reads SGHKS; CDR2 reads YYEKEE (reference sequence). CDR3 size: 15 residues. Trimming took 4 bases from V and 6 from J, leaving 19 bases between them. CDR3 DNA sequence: TGTGCCAGCAGCCAACTTCGACCGGGCGCAAAGACCCAGTACTTC. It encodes CASSQLRPGAKTQYF. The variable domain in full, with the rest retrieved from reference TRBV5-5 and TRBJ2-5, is DAGVTQSPTHLIKTRGQQVTLRCSPISGHKSVSWYQQVLGQGPQFIFQYYEKEERGRGNFPDRFSARQFPNYSSELNVNALLLGDSALYLCASSQLRPGAKTQYFGPGTRLLVL.

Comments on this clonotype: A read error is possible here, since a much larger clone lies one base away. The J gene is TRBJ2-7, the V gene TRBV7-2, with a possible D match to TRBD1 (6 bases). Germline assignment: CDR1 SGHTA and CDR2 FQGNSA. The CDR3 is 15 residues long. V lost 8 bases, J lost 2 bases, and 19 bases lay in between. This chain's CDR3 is CASGYSRGSPYEQYF. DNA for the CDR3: TGTGCCAGCGGTTACTCCAGGGGTTCACCCTACGAGCAGTACTTC. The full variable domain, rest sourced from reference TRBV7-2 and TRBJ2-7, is GAGVSQSPSNKVTEKGKDVELRCDPISGHTALYWYRQSLGQGLEFLIYFQGNSAPDKSGLPSDRFSAERTGGSVSTLTIQRTQQEDSAVYLCASGYSRGSPYEQYFGPGTRLTVT.

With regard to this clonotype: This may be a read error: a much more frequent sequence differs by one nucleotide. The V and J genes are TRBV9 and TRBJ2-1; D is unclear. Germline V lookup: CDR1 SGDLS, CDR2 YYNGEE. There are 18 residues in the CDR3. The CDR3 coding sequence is TGTGCCAGCAGCGTAAATGCCCGTATAAGACGCTCCTACAATGAGCAGGTCTTC. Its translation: CASSVNARIRRSYNEQVF.

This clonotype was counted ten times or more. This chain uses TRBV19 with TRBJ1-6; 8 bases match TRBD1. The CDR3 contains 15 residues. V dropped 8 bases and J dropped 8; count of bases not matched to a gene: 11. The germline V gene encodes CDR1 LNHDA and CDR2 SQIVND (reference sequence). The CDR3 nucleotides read TGTGCCAGTCAGGAGGTGGACAGGGATGATTCACCCCTCCACTTT. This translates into CASQEVDRDDSPLHF.

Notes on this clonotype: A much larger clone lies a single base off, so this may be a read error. CDR3 protein: CASSKGTSGGFGTDTQYF. DNA of the CDR3: TGTGCCAGTAGCAAAGGGACTAGCGGGGGGTTTGGCACAGATACGCAGTATTTT. The chain uses TRBV10-1 and TRBJ2-3; 15 positions match TRBD2. This CDR3 is built from 18 residues. CDR1 is WNHNN, CDR2 SYGVQD, per germline (reference sequence).

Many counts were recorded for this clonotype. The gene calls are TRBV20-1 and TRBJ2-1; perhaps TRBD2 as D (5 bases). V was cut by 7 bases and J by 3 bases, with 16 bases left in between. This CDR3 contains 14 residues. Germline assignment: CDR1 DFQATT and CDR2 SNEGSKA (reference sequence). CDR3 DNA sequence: TGCAGTGTAGGACCCCGGGATTACTACAATGAGCAGTTCTTC. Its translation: CSVGPRDYYNEQFF.